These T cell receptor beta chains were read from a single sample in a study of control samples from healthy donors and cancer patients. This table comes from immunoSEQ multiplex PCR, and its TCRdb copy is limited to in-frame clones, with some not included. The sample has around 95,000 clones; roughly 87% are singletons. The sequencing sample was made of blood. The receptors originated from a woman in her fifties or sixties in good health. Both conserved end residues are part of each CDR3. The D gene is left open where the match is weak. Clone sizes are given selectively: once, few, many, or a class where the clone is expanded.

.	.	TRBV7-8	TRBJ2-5	TGTGCCAGCAGCTTCAGGGGTAGACAGATCCAAGAGACCCAGTACTTC	CASSFRGRQIQETQYF
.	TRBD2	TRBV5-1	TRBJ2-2	TGCGCCAGCAGCTCTGCCGGGACTAGCGGGGGCAACACCGGGGAGCTGTTTTTT	CASSSAGTSGGNTGELFF
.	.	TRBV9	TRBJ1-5	TGTGCCAGCAGCGCCAGTGGGGGGCAGCCCCAGCATTTT	CASSASGGQPQHF
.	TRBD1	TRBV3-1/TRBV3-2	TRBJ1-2	TGTGCCAGCAGCCTCCGACAGGGGGAGCGTAGGGGCTACATCTTC	CASSLRQGERRGYIF
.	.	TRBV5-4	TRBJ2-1	TGTGCCAGCAGTAACGACCAGGGCAATGAGCAGTTCTTC	CASSNDQGNEQFF
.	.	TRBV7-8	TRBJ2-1	TGTGCCAGCAGTACCAAACGGCAGGCCGGATGGTTCTTC	CASSTKRQAGWFF
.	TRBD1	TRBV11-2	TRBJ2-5	TGTGCCAGCAGCTTGAACAGGGGGACGGCAGAGACCCAGTACTTC	CASSLNRGTAETQYF
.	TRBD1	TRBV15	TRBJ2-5	TGTGCCACCAGCAGAGTGGGGACAGGGGGTAGGACCCAGTACTTC	CATSRVGTGGRTQYF
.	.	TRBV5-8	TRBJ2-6	TGTGCCAGCATCCGAAGTAACTCTGGGGCCAACGTCCTGACTTTC	CASIRSNSGANVLTF
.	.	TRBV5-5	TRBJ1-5	TGTGCCAGCAGTCTGGGACTGAATAGCAATCAGCCCCAGCATTTT	CASSLGLNSNQPQHF
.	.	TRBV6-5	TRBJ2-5	TGTGCCAGCAGTTACTCTGGGGGAAAAGAGACCCAGTACTTC	CASSYSGGKETQYF
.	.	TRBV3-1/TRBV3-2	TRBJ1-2	TGTGCCAGCAGCCAACTTGTGACAGATAACTATGGCTACACCTTC	CASSQLVTDNYGYTF
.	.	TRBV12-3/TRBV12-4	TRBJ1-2	TGTGCCAGCAGTTTGGGACGTAATGGCTACACCTTC	CASSLGRNGYTF
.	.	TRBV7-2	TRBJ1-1	TGTGCCAGCAGCTTTGCAGTTATGAACACTGAAGCTTTCTTT	CASSFAVMNTEAFF
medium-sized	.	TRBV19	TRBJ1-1	TGTGCCAGTACAGTAGGAGAATATGAAGCTTTCTTT	CASTVGEYEAFF
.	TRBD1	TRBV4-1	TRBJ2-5	TGCGCCAGCAGGGTCAGGGACAGGGGAGGAGAGACCCAGTACTTC	CASRVRDRGGETQYF
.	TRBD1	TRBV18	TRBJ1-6	TGTGCCAGCTCAACCCAGGGGGCTAATTCACCCCTCCACTTT	CASSTQGANSPLHF
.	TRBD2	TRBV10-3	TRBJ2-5	TGTGCCATCAGTGAATCAGGACTAGCGGGGCAAGAGACCCAGTACTTC	CAISESGLAGQETQYF
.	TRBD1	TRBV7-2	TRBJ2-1	TGTGCCAGCAGCTCGGGACAGGGGATGTACAATGAGCAGTTCTTC	CASSSGQGMYNEQFF
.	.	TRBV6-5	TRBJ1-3	TGTGCCAGCAGAACACTCGGAAACACCATATATTTT	CASRTLGNTIYF
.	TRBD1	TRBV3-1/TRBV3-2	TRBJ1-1	TGTGCCAGCAGTCCCAGGGGGCAGAAGGTTACTGAAGCTTTCTTT	CASSPRGQKVTEAFF
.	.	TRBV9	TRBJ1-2	TGTGCCAGCAGCCCCGCCGACAGGTTTAATGGGGGCTACACCTTC	CASSPADRFNGGYTF
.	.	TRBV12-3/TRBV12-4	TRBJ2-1	TGTGCCAGCAGCACCGGGCCAAGGAAGTTCTTC	CASSTGPRKFF
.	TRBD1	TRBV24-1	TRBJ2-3	TGTGCCACCAGCGGACAGGGGAAAACAGATACGCAGTATTTT	CATSGQGKTDTQYF
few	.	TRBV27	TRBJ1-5	TGTGCCAGCAGTTCGGTACGAGGCAATCAGCCCCAGCATTTT	CASSSVRGNQPQHF
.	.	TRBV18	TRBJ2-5	TGTGCCAGCTCACCTCGACAAACCCAAGAGACCCAGTACTTC	CASSPRQTQETQYF
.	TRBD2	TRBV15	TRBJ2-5	TGTGCCACCCTCCCCGGGACTAGCGGGGCTCAAGAGACCCAGTACTTC	CATLPGTSGAQETQYF
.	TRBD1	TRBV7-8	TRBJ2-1	TGTGCCAGCAGCCCGGATGACAGGGGGTCATACAATGAGCAGTTCTTC	CASSPDDRGSYNEQFF